This TCR beta chain was sequenced in a study of blood T cell repertoires in COVID-19. There are 15 residues in the CDR3. With 7 bases clipped from V and 1 base from J, the junction kept 9 bases outside the gene matches. Germline CDR1 is LNHDA and CDR2 is SQIVND (reference sequence). Only in-frame clones appear in the TCRdb table, and some are missing; sequencing was by immunoSEQ multiplex PCR. This table holds fewer than 350,000 clones, roughly 86% found once. The sample taken for sequencing was peripheral blood. The receptor comes from a man aged 30 to 39 with COVID-19, enrolled during active disease. The genes are TRBV19 and TRBJ1-1; the match to TRBD1 covers 7 bases. CDR3 DNA sequence: TGTGCCAGTACTTCAGGGGGAGAGGCGAACACTGAAGCTTTCTTT. Residues: CASTSGGEANTEAFF.